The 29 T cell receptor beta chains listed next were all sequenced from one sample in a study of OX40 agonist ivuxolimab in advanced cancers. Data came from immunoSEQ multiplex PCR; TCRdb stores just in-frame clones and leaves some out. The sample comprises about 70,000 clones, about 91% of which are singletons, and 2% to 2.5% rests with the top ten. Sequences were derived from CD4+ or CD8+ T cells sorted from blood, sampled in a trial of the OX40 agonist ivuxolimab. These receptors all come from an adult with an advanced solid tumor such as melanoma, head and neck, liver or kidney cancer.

The DNA of the CDR3 is TGCAGCGTTGTATCTGGGTCTACTGAAGCTTTCTTT. Translation: CSVVSGSTEAFF. The V gene is TRBV29-1, the J gene TRBJ1-1, with D uncertain. The CDR3 covers 12 residues. Looked up from germline, CDR1 is SQVTM and CDR2 is ANQGSEA. V lost 4 bases, J lost 5 bases, and 11 bases lay in between. Full variable domain (missing parts from reference TRBV29-1 and TRBJ1-1): SAVISQKPSRDICQRGTSLTIQCQVDSQVTMMFWYRQQPGQSLTLIATANQGSEATYESGFVIDKFPISRPNLTFSTLTVSNMSPEDSSIYLCSVVSGSTEAFFGQGTRLTVV.

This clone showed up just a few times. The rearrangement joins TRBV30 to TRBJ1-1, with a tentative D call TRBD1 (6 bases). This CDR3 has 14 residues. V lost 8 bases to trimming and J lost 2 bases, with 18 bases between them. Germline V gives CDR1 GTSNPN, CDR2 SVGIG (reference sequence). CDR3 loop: CALRRGALNTEAFF. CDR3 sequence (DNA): TGTGCCCTTAGGCGGGGGGCCTTAAACACTGAAGCTTTCTTT.

CDR3 DNA sequence: TGCGCCACCCGGAGCGGGTCTAGCTCCTACGAGCAGTACTTC. Protein product: CATRSGSSSYEQYF. The V and J genes are TRBV10-2 and TRBJ2-7; a weak D match, TRBD2 (6 bases). Germline V lookup: CDR1 WSHSY, CDR2 SAAADI. This CDR3 comprises 14 residues. Trimming left V 10 bases short and J 0 bases short, with 16 bases between.

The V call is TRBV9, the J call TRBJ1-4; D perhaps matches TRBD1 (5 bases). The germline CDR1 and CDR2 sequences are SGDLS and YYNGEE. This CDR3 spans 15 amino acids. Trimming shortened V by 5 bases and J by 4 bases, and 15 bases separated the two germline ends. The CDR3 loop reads CASSEWGWGNEKLFF. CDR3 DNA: TGTGCCAGCAGTGAATGGGGGTGGGGTAATGAAAAACTGTTTTTT. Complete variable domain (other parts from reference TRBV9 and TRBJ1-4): DSGVTQTPKHLITATGQRVTLRCSPRSGDLSVYWYQQSLDQGLQFLIQYYNGEERAKGNILERFSAQQFPDLHSELNLSSLELGDSALYFCASSEWGWGNEKLFFGSGTQLSVL.

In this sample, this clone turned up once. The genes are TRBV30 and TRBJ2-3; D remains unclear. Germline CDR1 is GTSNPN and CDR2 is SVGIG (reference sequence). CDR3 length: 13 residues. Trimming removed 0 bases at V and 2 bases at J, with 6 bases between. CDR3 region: CAWSVQNTDTQYF. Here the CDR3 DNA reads TGTGCCTGGAGTGTACAAAACACAGATACGCAGTATTTT.

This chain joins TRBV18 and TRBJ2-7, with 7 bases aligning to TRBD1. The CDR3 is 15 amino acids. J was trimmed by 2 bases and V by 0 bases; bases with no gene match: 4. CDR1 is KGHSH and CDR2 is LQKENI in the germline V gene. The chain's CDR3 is CASSPPFTGAYEQYF. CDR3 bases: TGTGCCAGCTCACCACCGTTCACAGGGGCCTACGAGCAGTACTTC.

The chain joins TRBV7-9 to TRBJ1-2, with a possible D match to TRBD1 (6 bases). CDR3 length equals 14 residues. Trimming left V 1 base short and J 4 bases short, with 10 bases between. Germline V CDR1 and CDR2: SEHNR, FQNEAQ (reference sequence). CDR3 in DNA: TGTGCCAGCAGCTTAGTCGAGGGGGGCTATGGCTACACCTTC. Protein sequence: CASSLVEGGYGYTF.

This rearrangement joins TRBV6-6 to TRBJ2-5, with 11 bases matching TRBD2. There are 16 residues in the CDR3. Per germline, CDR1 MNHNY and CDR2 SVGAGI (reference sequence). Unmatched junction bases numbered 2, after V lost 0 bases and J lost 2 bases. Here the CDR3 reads CASSYSLAGGQETQYF. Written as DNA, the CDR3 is TGTGCCAGCAGTTACTCCCTAGCGGGAGGACAAGAGACCCAGTACTTC.

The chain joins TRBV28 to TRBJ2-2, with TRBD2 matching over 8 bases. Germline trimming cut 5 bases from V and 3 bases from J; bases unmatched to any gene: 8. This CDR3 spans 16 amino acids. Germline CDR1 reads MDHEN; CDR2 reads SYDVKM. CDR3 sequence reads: CASSPAGGGDTGELFF. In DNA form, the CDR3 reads TGTGCCAGCAGTCCCGCGGGGGGAGGGGACACCGGGGAGCTGTTTTTT.

The CDR3 loop is CASSSHTGYNEQFF. CDR3 nucleotides: TGTGCCAGCAGTTCCCACACAGGGTATAATGAGCAGTTCTTC. V gene TRBV6-5 combines with J gene TRBJ2-1; a possible D gene is TRBD1 (6 bases). CDR1 is MNHEY and CDR2 is SVGAGI in the germline V gene. This CDR3 region has 14 residues. Trimming removed 4 bases at V and 7 bases at J, with 14 bases between.

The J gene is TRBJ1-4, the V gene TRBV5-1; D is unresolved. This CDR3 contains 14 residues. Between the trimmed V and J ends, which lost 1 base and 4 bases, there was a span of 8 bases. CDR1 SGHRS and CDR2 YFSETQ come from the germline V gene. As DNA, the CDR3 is TGCGCCAGCAGCTTGCACGGGGATAATGAAAAACTGTTTTTT. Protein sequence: CASSLHGDNEKLFF. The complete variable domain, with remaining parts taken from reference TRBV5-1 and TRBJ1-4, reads KAGVTQTPRYLIKTRGQQVTLSCSPISGHRSVSWYQQTPGQGLQFLFEYFSETQRNKGNFPGRFSGRQFSNSRSEMNVSTLELGDSALYLCASSLHGDNEKLFFGSGTQLSVL.

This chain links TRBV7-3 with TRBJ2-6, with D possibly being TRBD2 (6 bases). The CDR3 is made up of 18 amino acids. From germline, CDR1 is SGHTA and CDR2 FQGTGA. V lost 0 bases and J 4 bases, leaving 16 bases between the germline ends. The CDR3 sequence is CASSLTGGTASGANVLTF. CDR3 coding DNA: TGTGCCAGCAGCTTAACGGGCGGGACTGCGTCGGGGGCCAACGTCCTGACTTTC.

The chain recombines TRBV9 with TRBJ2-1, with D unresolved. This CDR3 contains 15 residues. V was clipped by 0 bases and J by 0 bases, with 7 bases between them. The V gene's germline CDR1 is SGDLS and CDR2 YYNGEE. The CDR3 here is CASSVAVSSYNEQFF. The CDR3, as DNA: TGTGCCAGCAGCGTAGCGGTTAGCTCCTACAATGAGCAGTTCTTC.

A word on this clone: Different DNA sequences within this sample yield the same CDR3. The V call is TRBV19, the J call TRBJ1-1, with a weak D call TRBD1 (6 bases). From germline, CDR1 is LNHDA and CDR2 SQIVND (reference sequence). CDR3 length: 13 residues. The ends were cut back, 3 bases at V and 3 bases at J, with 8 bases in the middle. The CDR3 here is CASSIAGDTEAFF. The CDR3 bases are TGTGCCAGTAGTATCGCAGGGGACACTGAAGCTTTCTTT.

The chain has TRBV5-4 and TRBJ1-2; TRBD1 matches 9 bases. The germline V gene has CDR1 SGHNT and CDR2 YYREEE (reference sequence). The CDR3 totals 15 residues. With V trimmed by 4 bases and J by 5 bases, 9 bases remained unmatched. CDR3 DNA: TGTGCCAGCAGCCTCCCCGGGACAGGGTTTTATGGCTACACCTTC. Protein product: CASSLPGTGFYGYTF.

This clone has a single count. CDR3 DNA: TGTGCCAGCAACTTAAGAGGGGCTGATCAGCCCCAGCATTTT. This encodes CASNLRGADQPQHF. The chain recombines TRBV2 with TRBJ1-5, with D perhaps TRBD1 (5 bases). V lost 7 bases, J lost 5 bases, and 15 bases lay in between. This CDR3 spans 14 amino acids. Looked up from germline, CDR1 is SNHLY and CDR2 is FYNNEI. Looking up the rest from reference TRBV2 and TRBJ1-5 gives the full variable domain: EPEVTQTPSHQVTQMGQEVILRCVPISNHLYFYWYRQILGQKVEFLVSFYNNEISEKSEIFDDQFSVERPDGSNFTLKIRSTKLEDSAMYFCASNLRGADQPQHFGDGTRLSIL.

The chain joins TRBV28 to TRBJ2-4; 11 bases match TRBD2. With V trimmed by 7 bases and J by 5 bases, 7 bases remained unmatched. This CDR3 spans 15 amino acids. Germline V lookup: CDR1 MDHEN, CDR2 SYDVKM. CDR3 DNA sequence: TGTGCCAGCAAAATAGCGGGGGGGCCTCAAAACATTCAGTACTTC. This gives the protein CASKIAGGPQNIQYF. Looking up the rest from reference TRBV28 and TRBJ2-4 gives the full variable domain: DVKVTQSSRYLVKRTGEKVFLECVQDMDHENMFWYRQDPGLGLRLIYFSYDVKMKEKGDIPEGYSVSREKKERFSLILESASTNQTSMYLCASKIAGGPQNIQYFGAGTRLSVL.

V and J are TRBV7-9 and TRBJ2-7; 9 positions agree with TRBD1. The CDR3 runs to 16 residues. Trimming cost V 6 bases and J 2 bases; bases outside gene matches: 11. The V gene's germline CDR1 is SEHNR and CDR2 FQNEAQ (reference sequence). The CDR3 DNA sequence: TGTGCCAGCAGTACGACCGGGACAGGGACTCCCTACGAGCAGTACTTC. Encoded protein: CASSTTGTGTPYEQYF. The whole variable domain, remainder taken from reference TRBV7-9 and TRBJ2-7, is DTGVSQNPRHKITKRGQNVTFRCDPISEHNRLYWYRQTLGQGPEFLTYFQNEAQLEKSRLLSDRFSAERPKGSFSTLEIQRTEQGDSAMYLCASSTTGTGTPYEQYFGPGTRLTVT.

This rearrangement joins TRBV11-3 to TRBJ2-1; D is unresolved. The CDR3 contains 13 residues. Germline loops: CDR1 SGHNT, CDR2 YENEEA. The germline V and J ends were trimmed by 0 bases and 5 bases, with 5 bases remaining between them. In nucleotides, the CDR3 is TGTGCCAGCAGCTTAGAGATGAACAATGAGCAGTTCTTC. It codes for CASSLEMNNEQFF.

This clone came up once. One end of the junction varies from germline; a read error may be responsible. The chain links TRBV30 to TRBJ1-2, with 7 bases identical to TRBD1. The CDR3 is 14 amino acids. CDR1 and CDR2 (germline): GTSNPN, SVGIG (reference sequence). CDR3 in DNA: TGTGCCCGGAGTGTGGGCAGGGGGATCTATGGCTACACCTTC. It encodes CARSVGRGIYGYTF.

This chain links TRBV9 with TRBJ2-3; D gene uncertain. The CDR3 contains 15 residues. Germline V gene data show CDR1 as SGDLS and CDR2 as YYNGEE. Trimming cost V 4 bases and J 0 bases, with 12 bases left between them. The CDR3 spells CASSFSGSSTDTQYF. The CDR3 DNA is TGTGCCAGCAGCTTCTCTGGGTCTAGCACAGATACGCAGTATTTT.

CDR3 nucleotide sequence: TGTGCCAGTAGTTGGGACAGGGGAACGAATGAGCAGTTCTTC. Amino acid sequence: CASSWDRGTNEQFF. J is TRBJ2-1 and V is TRBV19, with TRBD1 matching over 10 bases. The CDR3 extends over 14 amino acids. Trimming took 5 bases from V and 7 from J; bases not matched to a gene: 5. The germline CDR1 and CDR2 sequences are LNHDA and SQIVND (reference sequence).

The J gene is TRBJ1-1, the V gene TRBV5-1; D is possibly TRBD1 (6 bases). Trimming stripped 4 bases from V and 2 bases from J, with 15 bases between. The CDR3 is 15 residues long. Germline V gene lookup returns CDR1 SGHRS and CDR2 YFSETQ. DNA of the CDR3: TGCGCCAGCAGCCGAAAAACAGGGACAAACACTGAAGCTTTCTTT. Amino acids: CASSRKTGTNTEAFF.

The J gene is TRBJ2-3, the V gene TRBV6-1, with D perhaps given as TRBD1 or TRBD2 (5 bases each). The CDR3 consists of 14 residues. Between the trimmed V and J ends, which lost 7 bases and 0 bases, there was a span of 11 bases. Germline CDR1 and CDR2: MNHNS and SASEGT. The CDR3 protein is CASTLGASTDTQYF. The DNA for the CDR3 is TGTGCCAGCACACTAGGGGCTAGCACAGATACGCAGTATTTT.

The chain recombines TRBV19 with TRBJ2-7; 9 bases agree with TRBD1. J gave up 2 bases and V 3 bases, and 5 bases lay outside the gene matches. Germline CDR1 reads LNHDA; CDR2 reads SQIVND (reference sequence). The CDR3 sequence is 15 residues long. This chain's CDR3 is CASSIFGTGPYEQYF. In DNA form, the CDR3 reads TGTGCCAGTAGTATCTTTGGGACAGGGCCCTACGAGCAGTACTTC.

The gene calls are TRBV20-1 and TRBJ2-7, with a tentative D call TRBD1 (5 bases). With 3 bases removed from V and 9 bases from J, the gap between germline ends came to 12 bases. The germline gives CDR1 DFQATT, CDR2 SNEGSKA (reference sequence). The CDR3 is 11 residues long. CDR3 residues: CSARAGLGQYF. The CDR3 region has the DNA TGCAGTGCTAGGGCAGGGCTGGGGCAGTACTTC.

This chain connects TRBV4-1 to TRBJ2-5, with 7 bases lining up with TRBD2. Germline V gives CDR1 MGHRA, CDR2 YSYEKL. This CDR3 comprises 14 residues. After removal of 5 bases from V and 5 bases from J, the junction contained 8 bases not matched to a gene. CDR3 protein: CASSGRLARETQYF. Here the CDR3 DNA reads TGCGCCAGCAGCGGCCGACTAGCTCGGGAGACCCAGTACTTC.

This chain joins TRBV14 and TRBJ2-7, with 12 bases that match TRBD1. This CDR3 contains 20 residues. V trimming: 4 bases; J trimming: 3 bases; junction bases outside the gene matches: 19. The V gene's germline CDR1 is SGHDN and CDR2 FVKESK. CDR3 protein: CASSPGAGDRGLLGFYEQYF. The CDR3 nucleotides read TGTGCCAGCAGCCCTGGCGCCGGGGACAGGGGGCTCTTGGGTTTCTACGAGCAGTACTTC.

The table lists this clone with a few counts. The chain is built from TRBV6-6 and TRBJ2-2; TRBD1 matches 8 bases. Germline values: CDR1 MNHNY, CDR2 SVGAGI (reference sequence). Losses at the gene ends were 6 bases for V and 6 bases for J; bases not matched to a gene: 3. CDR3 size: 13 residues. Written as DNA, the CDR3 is TGTGCCAGCAGCGGACAGGGCGCCGGGGAGCTGTTTTTT. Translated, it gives CASSGQGAGELFF.